These 17 T cell receptor beta chains originate from one sample sequenced in a study of TIL therapy for anti-PD-1-resistant metastatic lung cancer. The libraries were made with immunoSEQ v3. TCRdb keeps only in-frame clones here, not all; method: immunoSEQ multiplex PCR. This sample has tens of thousands of clones, with around 79% found just once. Indicated time point: pre-treatment sample, taken before nivolumab and TIL therapy. Sequenced here: blood, sampled at baseline. The receptors come from a person aged 25 to 85 with non-small cell lung cancer.

The rearrangement links TRBV11-2 to TRBJ1-3, with 8 bases identical to TRBD1. After removal of 4 bases from V and 2 bases from J, the junction contained 4 bases not matched to a gene. Germline V gives CDR1 SGHAT, CDR2 FQNNGV. The CDR3 totals 15 residues. The CDR3 DNA sequence: TGTGCCAGCAGCTCCTTACAGGGGGCTGGAAACACCATATATTTT. This codes for CASSSLQGAGNTIYF.

Details on this clone: The same CDR3 is also encoded by other DNA sequences in this sample. The chain combines TRBV6-1 with TRBJ1-5, with a weak D call TRBD1 (5 bases). Trimming removed 6 bases at V and 2 bases at J, with 8 bases between. This CDR3 spans 13 amino acids. Germline V CDR1 and CDR2: MNHNS, SASEGT. The CDR3 sequence is CASRLGGNQPQHF. The DNA of the CDR3 is TGTGCCAGCAGGCTGGGGGGCAATCAGCCCCAGCATTTT.

The gene calls are TRBV2 and TRBJ1-1, with D unresolved. The CDR3 covers 14 residues. The germline V gene has CDR1 SNHLY and CDR2 FYNNEI. V dropped 1 base and J dropped 5 bases, with 11 bases sitting between them. CDR3 DNA: TGTGCCAGCAGTGAAGGGATTAGGTTGACTGAAGCTTTCTTT. The encoded protein is CASSEGIRLTEAFF.

The genes are TRBV11-2 and TRBJ2-1; D gene unclear. The CDR3 covers 17 residues. Trimming removed 1 base at V and 4 bases at J, with 17 bases between. Germline CDR1 SGHAT, CDR2 FQNNGV. The CDR3 nucleotides are TGTGCCAGCAGCTTAGGGCTCGGCTCTGGGCGTTACAATGAGCAGTTCTTC. Its translation: CASSLGLGSGRYNEQFF.

The rearrangement links TRBV2 to TRBJ2-5; D perhaps matches TRBD2 (5 bases). Germline CDR1 SNHLY, CDR2 FYNNEI. Trimming cost V 5 bases and J 5 bases, with 15 bases left between them. There are 14 residues in the CDR3. DNA for the CDR3: TGTGCCAGCAGTAGGACTGGGATGAGGGAGACCCAGTACTTC. Translated, it gives CASSRTGMRETQYF.

CDR3 region: CATLRTSGRTGTGELFF. CDR3 DNA: TGTGCCACCCTCAGGACTAGCGGGAGAACGGGCACCGGGGAGCTGTTTTTT. J is TRBJ2-2 and V is TRBV10-3; TRBD2 matches 13 bases. J was trimmed by 4 bases and V by 10 bases; bases with no gene match: 12. The length of the CDR3 is 17 residues. Germline V gives CDR1 ENHRY, CDR2 SYGVKD.

This clone was seen only a few times. The chain is built from TRBV10-3 and TRBJ2-5; 10 bases are shared with TRBD2. V was pared by 10 bases and J by 4 bases, with 9 bases of the junction left unmatched. This CDR3 contains 14 residues. Germline-derived CDR1 and CDR2 are ENHRY and SYGVKD. In DNA form, the CDR3 reads TGTGCCACAGCAGCGGGGGGGCGGGTAGAGACCCAGTACTTC. Translating it yields CATAAGGRVETQYF.

The chain is built from TRBV5-4 and TRBJ2-1; D is undetermined. The CDR3 runs 12 residues. Between the trimmed V and J ends, which lost 6 bases and 7 bases, there was a span of 11 bases. The germline V gene encodes CDR1 SGHNT and CDR2 YYREEE (reference sequence). DNA for the CDR3: TGTGCCAGCAACCAGGCGAGTAATGAGCAGTTCTTC. Its translation is CASNQASNEQFF.

The chain has TRBV29-1 and TRBJ2-7, with D possibly TRBD1 on 5 matching bases. The CDR3 spans 12 residues. Looked up from germline, CDR1 is SQVTM and CDR2 is ANQGSEA. V lost 4 bases and J 4 bases, leaving 11 bases between the germline ends. CDR3 amino acids: CSVGQGIYEQYF. Here the CDR3 DNA reads TGCAGCGTTGGGCAGGGTATTTACGAGCAGTACTTC.

The chain employs TRBV7-9 and TRBJ2-2; 13 positions match TRBD2. Trimming cost V 6 bases and J 5 bases; bases outside gene matches: 12. The CDR3 consists of 18 residues. Germline loops: CDR1 SEHNR, CDR2 FQNEAQ (reference sequence). In DNA form, the CDR3 reads TGTGCCAGCAGTTCCCCGGTCCTGGGACTAGCGGGGACCGGGGAGCTGTTTTTT. Translation: CASSSPVLGLAGTGELFF.

This clone was observed a few times. The chain couples TRBV19 to TRBJ2-7; 10 positions match TRBD1. V gave up 6 bases and J gave up 5 bases; unmatched junction bases: 10. In germline, CDR1 is LNHDA, CDR2 SQIVND (reference sequence). The CDR3 has 15 residues. The CDR3 DNA sequence: TGTGCCAGTAGCCTAAGAGGACAGGGGGACAACGAGCAGTACTTC. It yields the protein CASSLRGQGDNEQYF. Combining the CDR3 with reference TRBV19 and TRBJ2-7 gives the whole variable domain DGGITQSPKYLFRKEGQNVTLSCEQNLNHDAMYWYRQDPGQGLRLIYYSQIVNDFQKGDIAEGYSVSREKKESFPLTVTSAQKNPTAFYLCASSLRGQGDNEQYFGPGTRLTVT.

The chain links TRBV9 to TRBJ2-5, with 9 bases that match TRBD2. Trimming cost V 1 base and J 5 bases; bases outside gene matches: 6. Germline V gene lookup returns CDR1 SGDLS and CDR2 YYNGEE. The CDR3 sequence is 15 residues long. The CDR3 loop is CASSVQAGGWETQYF. In nucleotides, the CDR3 is TGTGCCAGCAGCGTACAAGCGGGGGGCTGGGAGACCCAGTACTTC.

V is TRBV5-3 and J is TRBJ2-5; TRBD2 matches at 9 bases. TRBV5-3 is recorded as an ORF, its role being uncertain. The CDR3 runs to 15 residues. Trimming cost V 6 bases and J 3 bases; bases outside gene matches: 9. The CDR3 loop is CARTITGTSKETQYF. The CDR3 coding sequence is TGTGCCAGAACCATTACCGGGACTAGCAAAGAGACCCAGTACTTC.

This chain joins TRBV11-3 and TRBJ2-2; TRBD1 might be the D (6 bases). CDR3 length: 13 amino acids. The V gene lost 8 bases and the J gene lost 4 bases, with 11 bases spanning the gap. From germline, CDR1 is SGHNT and CDR2 YENEEA. CDR3 amino acids: CASEHRATGELFF. CDR3 nucleotides: TGTGCCAGCGAGCACAGGGCCACCGGGGAGCTGTTTTTT.

The V gene is TRBV19, the J gene TRBJ2-5; 7 positions match TRBD2. The J call is doubtful: the DNA matches TRBJ2-7 better. Germline V gives CDR1 LNHDA, CDR2 SQIVND (reference sequence). The CDR3 is 15 residues long. In DNA, the CDR3 is TGTGCCAGTAGTATTCGTGGGAGGGCTGGATCCGAGCAGTACTTC. As protein: CASSIRGRAGSEQYF.

V is TRBV7-3 and J is TRBJ2-3, with D perhaps TRBD1 or TRBD2 (5 bases each). Germline V gene sequence: CDR1 SGHTA, CDR2 FQGTGA. The CDR3 contains 14 residues. The V end was cut by 5 bases, the J end by 5 bases, with 14 bases between. The CDR3 sequence is CASSRIGAVDTQYF. DNA of the CDR3: TGTGCCAGCAGCCGCATCGGGGCGGTAGATACGCAGTATTTT.

Comments on this clone: The sample carries other DNA sequences with the same CDR3. The rearrangement joins TRBV7-2 to TRBJ1-5; D is possibly TRBD1 (5 bases). CDR1 is SGHTA and CDR2 is FQGNSA in the germline V gene. The CDR3 totals 16 residues. Trimming removed 2 bases from V and 4 bases from J, with 15 bases in between. The CDR3 DNA is TGTGCCAGCAGCTTACGGTTAGGGGAGGGGAATCAGCCCCAGCATTTT. It codes for CASSLRLGEGNQPQHF.